This TCR beta chain originates from a study of beta chain features in type 1 diabetes. Notes on the study in general: Researchers report that Type 1 diabetes patients had moderately but significantly shorter TCRB CDR3s across all four CD4+ subsets. In comparison with healthy donors, patients had naive, central memory and Treg TCRB repertoires that appeared more similar.

CDR3 length: 15 amino acids. After removal of 5 bases from V and 6 bases from J, the junction contained 9 bases not matched to a gene. Germline V lookup: CDR1 SGHDN, CDR2 FVKESK. The study reverse transcribed the entire isolated RNA, so it sequenced expressed TCRB transcripts. The repertoire was sequenced with immunoSEQ multiplex PCR; TCRdb's copy has only in-frame clones and lacks some. The sample yields around 110,000 clones, about a sixth seen once. This clone turned up a few times. Antigen: not known. The sequence derives from a man aged 30 to 45 with type 1 diabetes. The sequenced sample was central memory CD4+ T cells from blood. This chain connects TRBV14 to TRBJ2-3; the match to TRBD1 covers 9 bases. CDR3 amino acids: CASSRRTGVWDTQYF. Here the CDR3 DNA reads TGTGCCAGCAGCAGACGGACAGGGGTCTGGGATACGCAGTATTTT.